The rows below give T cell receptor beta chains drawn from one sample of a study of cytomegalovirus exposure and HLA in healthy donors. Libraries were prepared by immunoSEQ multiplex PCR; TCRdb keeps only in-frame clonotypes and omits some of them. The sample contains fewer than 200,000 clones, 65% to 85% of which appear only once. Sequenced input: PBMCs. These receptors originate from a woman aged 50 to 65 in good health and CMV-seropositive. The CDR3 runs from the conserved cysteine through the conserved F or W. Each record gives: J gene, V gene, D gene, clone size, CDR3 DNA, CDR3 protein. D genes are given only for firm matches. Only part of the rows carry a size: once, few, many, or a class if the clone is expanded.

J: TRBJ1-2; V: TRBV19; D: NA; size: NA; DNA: TGTGCCAGTACCCTCGGATGGCAGGGGAGTGGCTACACCTTC; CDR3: CASTLGWQGSGYTF
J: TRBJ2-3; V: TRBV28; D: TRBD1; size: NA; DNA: TGTGCCAGCCCTGCTGGACAGGGGGCGGAGGTATCAACAGATACGCAGTATTTT; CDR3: CASPAGQGAEVSTDTQYF
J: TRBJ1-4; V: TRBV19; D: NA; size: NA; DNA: TGTGCCAGTAGTATAATCGGTGCTAATGAAAAACTGTTTTTT; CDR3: CASSIIGANEKLFF
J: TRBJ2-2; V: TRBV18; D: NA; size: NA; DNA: TGTGCCAGCTCACCTTCTAGCGCCGCGAACACCGGGGAGCTGTTTTTT; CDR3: CASSPSSAANTGELFF
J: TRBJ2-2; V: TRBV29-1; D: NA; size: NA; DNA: TGCAGCATGACCACTTATTTAGCCCCCGGGGAGCTGTTTTTT; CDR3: CSMTTYLAPGELFF
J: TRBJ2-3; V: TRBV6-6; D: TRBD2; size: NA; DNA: TGTGCCAGCAGTAGCGGGGGGGCCACAGATACGCAGTATTTT; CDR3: CASSSGGATDTQYF
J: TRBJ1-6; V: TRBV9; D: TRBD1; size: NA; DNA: TGTGCCAGCAGCGCCTCCCCTGGACAGGACAATTCACCCCTCCACTTT; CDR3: CASSASPGQDNSPLHF
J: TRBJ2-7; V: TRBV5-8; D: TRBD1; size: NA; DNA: TGTGCCAGCAGCTTGAGGGACAGATATACCTACGAGCAGTACTTC; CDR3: CASSLRDRYTYEQYF
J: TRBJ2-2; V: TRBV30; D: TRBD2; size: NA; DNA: TGTGCCTGGAGTTCAGGACTAGCCGACATCACCGGGGAGCTGTTTTTT; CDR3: CAWSSGLADITGELFF
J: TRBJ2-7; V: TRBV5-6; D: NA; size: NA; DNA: TGTGCCAGCAGCTTGGTGGTAGGGGCATACGAGCAGTACTTC; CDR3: CASSLVVGAYEQYF
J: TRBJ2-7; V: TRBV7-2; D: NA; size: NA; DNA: TGTGCCAGCAGCTTAGACCCGGGTCCGGCGGACGAGCAGTACTTC; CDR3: CASSLDPGPADEQYF
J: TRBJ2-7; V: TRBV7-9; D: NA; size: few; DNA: TGTGCCAGCAGCTTATCAGGGGAGCAGTACTTC; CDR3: CASSLSGEQYF
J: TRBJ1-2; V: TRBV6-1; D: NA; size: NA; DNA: TGTGCCAGCAGTGTGGACAGCTCGGTTTCGGGCTACACCTTC; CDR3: CASSVDSSVSGYTF
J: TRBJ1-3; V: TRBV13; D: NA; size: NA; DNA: TGTGCCAGCAGCTCTATTTCTATCCCAGGAGAACAGGGCCACTCTGGAAACACCATATATTTT; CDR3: CASSSISIPGEQGHSGNTIYF
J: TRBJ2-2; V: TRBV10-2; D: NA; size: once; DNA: TGCGCCAGCAAAGTACTAGCTGGGACCGGGGAGCTGTTTTTT; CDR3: CASKVLAGTGELFF
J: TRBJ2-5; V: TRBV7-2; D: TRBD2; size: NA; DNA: TGTGCCAGCAGCTTAGATCTAGCGGGAGGGCTGGAGACCCAGTACTTC; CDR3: CASSLDLAGGLETQYF
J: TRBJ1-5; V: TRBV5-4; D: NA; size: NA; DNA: TGTGCCAGCAGCTTGGCTGGCAATCAGCCCCAGCATTTT; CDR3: CASSLAGNQPQHF
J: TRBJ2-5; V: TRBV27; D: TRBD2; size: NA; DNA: TGTGCCAGCAGGTCAGGACTAGCGGCCGTGGGGACCCAGTACTTC; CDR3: CASRSGLAAVGTQYF
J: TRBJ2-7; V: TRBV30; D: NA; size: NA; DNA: TGTGCCTGGAGTGTCCGGGGGAGTGCCTACGAGCAGTACTTC; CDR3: CAWSVRGSAYEQYF
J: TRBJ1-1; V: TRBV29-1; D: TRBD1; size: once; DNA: TGCAGCTCCCCCGGGACAGGGGGCATGAACACTGAAGCTTTCTTT; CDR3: CSSPGTGGMNTEAFF
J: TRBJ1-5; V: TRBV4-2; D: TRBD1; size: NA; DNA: TGTGCCAGCAGCCAAGAAGGGGGGACAGAGAATCAGCCCCAGCATTTT; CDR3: CASSQEGGTENQPQHF
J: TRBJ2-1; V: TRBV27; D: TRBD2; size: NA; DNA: TGTGCCAGCAGTTTAGTACTAGCGGGTAGACCTGAGCAGTTCTTC; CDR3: CASSLVLAGRPEQFF
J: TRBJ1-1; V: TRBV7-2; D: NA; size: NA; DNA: TGTGCCAGCAGCTTAGTCGGACAGAACACTGAAGCTTTCTTT; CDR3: CASSLVGQNTEAFF
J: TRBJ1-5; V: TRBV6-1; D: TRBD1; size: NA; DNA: TGTGCCAGCAGTCCCGGGACAGGGGACAATCAGCCCCAGCATTTT; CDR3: CASSPGTGDNQPQHF
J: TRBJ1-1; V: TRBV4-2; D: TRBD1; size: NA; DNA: TGTGCCAGCAGCCAAGCCGCAATCCGGGACAGGGGTTATGTTGCTGAAGCTTTCTTT; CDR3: CASSQAAIRDRGYVAEAFF
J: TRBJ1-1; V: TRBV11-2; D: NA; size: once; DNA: TGTGCCAGCAGCTTAGGCCTTCAGGGGATGAACACTGAAGCTTTCTTT; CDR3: CASSLGLQGMNTEAFF
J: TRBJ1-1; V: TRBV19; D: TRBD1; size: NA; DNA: TGTGCCAGTAGGACACAGGGGGCCTGGGACACTGAAGCTTTCTTT; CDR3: CASRTQGAWDTEAFF
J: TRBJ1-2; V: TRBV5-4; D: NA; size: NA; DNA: TGTGCCAGCAGCCAGGGGTTGGGGGACTATGGCTACACCTTC; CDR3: CASSQGLGDYGYTF